These 14 T cell receptor beta chains came from one sample sequenced in a study of T cell changes during pregnancy in multiple sclerosis. The repertoire was sequenced with immunoSEQ multiplex PCR; TCRdb's copy has only in-frame clones and lacks some. The sample has approximately 100,000 clones; 94% are singletons. Material: peripheral blood, obtained in the third trimester of pregnancy. These receptors all come from a female donor with multiple sclerosis, enrolled in a pregnancy study.

This chain joins TRBV2 and TRBJ2-3, with 14 bases fitting TRBD2. Looked up from germline, CDR1 is SNHLY and CDR2 is FYNNEI. The CDR3 sequence is 18 residues long. V lost 8 bases, J lost 3 bases, and 13 bases stayed unmatched. Here the CDR3 reads CASAPSGTSGRRTDTQYF. CDR3 bases: TGTGCCAGCGCCCCCTCCGGGACTAGCGGGAGACGGACAGATACGCAGTATTTT. Based on the CDR3 plus reference TRBV2 and TRBJ2-3, the full variable domain is EPEVTQTPSHQVTQMGQEVILRCVPISNHLYFYWYRQILGQKVEFLVSFYNNEISEKSEIFDDQFSVERPDGSNFTLKIRSTKLEDSAMYFCASAPSGTSGRRTDTQYFGPGTRLTVL.

V is TRBV6-1 and J is TRBJ2-7; a weak D match, TRBD1 (6 bases). Germline-derived CDR1 and CDR2 are MNHNS and SASEGT. The length of the CDR3 is 13 residues. V gave up 6 bases and J gave up 3 bases, with 12 bases separating them. The CDR3 region is CASSLQGVYEQYF. The CDR3 DNA follows: TGTGCCAGCAGCCTACAGGGAGTCTACGAGCAGTACTTC.

The V and J genes are TRBV28 and TRBJ2-2, with TRBD1 as a possible D gene (6 bases). CDR1 MDHEN and CDR2 SYDVKM come from the germline V gene. The CDR3 has 17 residues. The V end was cut by 1 base, the J end by 7 bases, with 19 bases between. The CDR3 DNA sequence: TGTGCCAGCAGTTTATCAGGGTGGAAAGGGGGTTTCGGGGAGCTGTTTTTT. Residues: CASSLSGWKGGFGELFF.

This sequence joins TRBV6-1 and TRBJ1-2; 7 bases map to TRBD1. Germline V lookup: CDR1 MNHNS, CDR2 SASEGT. The CDR3 sequence is 13 residues long. With V trimmed by 11 bases and J by 8 bases, 14 bases remained unmatched. The CDR3 region is CAGLGQGVAGYTF. CDR3 bases: TGTGCCGGATTGGGGCAGGGGGTTGCCGGCTACACCTTC.

The V gene is TRBV27, the J gene TRBJ1-1; a weak D match, TRBD1 (5 bases). V shed 6 bases and J shed 3 bases, with 11 bases lying between them. The CDR3 has 13 residues. CDR1 and CDR2 from the germline V gene are MNHEY and SMNVEV (reference sequence). The CDR3 region has the DNA TGTGCCAGCAGAACACGACAGTACACTGAAGCTTTCTTT. The encoded protein is CASRTRQYTEAFF.

This rearrangement joins TRBV19 to TRBJ1-4; D possibly corresponds to TRBD1 (6 bases). The length of the CDR3 is 17 residues. V gave up 5 bases and J gave up 6 bases, with 22 bases separating them. The germline V gene has CDR1 LNHDA and CDR2 SQIVND (reference sequence). The DNA of the CDR3 is TGTGCCAGTAGTCCCCGCGCCCCAGGGGCAGTAGATGAAAAACTGTTTTTT. Protein sequence: CASSPRAPGAVDEKLFF. The full variable domain, with the rest looked up from reference TRBV19 and TRBJ1-4, is DGGITQSPKYLFRKEGQNVTLSCEQNLNHDAMYWYRQDPGQGLRLIYYSQIVNDFQKGDIAEGYSVSREKKESFPLTVTSAQKNPTAFYLCASSPRAPGAVDEKLFFGSGTQLSVL.

V is TRBV2 and J is TRBJ1-3, with 7 bases identical to TRBD1. CDR3 length: 14 amino acids. Trimming at V came to 6 bases and at J to 2 bases, leaving 4 bases not matched to a gene. Per germline, CDR1 SNHLY and CDR2 FYNNEI. The DNA of the CDR3 is TGTGCCAGCAGAGCAGGGACAGCTGGAAACACCATATATTTT. As protein: CASRAGTAGNTIYF.

This chain joins TRBV11-1 and TRBJ2-5; 10 bases are shared with TRBD1. With 4 bases clipped from V and 9 bases from J, the junction kept 5 bases outside the gene matches. In germline, CDR1 is SGHAT, CDR2 FQDESV (reference sequence). The CDR3 consists of 13 residues. CDR3 loop: CASSSGTGVPQYF. The DNA for the CDR3 is TGTGCCAGCAGCTCAGGGACAGGGGTTCCCCAGTACTTC. The variable domain in full, completed from reference TRBV11-1 and TRBJ2-5, reads EAEVAQSPRYKITEKSQAVAFWCDPISGHATLYWYRQILGQGPELLVQFQDESVVDDSQLPKDRFSAERLKGVDSTLKIQPAELGDSAMYLCASSSGTGVPQYFGPGTRLLVL.

Only one count was recorded for this clone. The gene calls are TRBV6-1 and TRBJ2-7; 7 bases align to TRBD1. The CDR3 covers 12 residues. The ends lost 4 bases at V and 5 bases at J; junction bases unmatched: 2. Germline values: CDR1 MNHNS, CDR2 SASEGT. The CDR3 spells CASSVTGNEQYF. The CDR3 DNA sequence: TGTGCCAGCAGTGTGACAGGGAACGAGCAGTACTTC.

The V and J genes are TRBV7-8 and TRBJ2-5; 10 nucleotides match TRBD1. The trim removed 5 bases at V and 4 bases at J, leaving 7 bases unmatched. The CDR3 extends over 15 amino acids. Germline V gene lookup returns CDR1 SGHVS and CDR2 FQNEAQ. The CDR3 spells CASSPRQGAGETQYF. The DNA of the CDR3 is TGTGCCAGCAGCCCCCGACAGGGGGCTGGAGAGACCCAGTACTTC.

This clone was seen a single time. The V and J genes are TRBV27 and TRBJ2-3, with 8 positions matching TRBD2. V gave up 4 bases and J gave up 0 bases; unmatched junction bases: 3. The germline gives CDR1 MNHEY, CDR2 SMNVEV (reference sequence). The CDR3 sequence is 15 residues long. The CDR3 DNA is TGTGCCAGCAGTTCTCCTAGCGGGAGCACAGATACGCAGTATTTT. Encoded protein: CASSSPSGSTDTQYF.

This CDR3 reads CASSLGTGPLSYEQYF. In nucleotides, the CDR3 is TGTGCCAGCAGTTTGGGGACAGGGCCTTTGTCCTACGAGCAGTACTTC. This chain joins TRBV27 and TRBJ2-7, with 9 bases matching TRBD1. Germline V gene sequence: CDR1 MNHEY, CDR2 SMNVEV (reference sequence). The junction had 7 bases not matched to a gene; V was cut back by 3 bases and J by 1 base. This CDR3 has 16 residues.

The chain is built from TRBV7-9 and TRBJ2-3; D may be TRBD2 (6 bases). This CDR3 contains 15 residues. The V and J ends lost 7 bases and 3 bases respectively, with 17 bases between them. Germline values: CDR1 SEHNR, CDR2 FQNEAQ (reference sequence). The CDR3 DNA follows: TGTGCCAGCACCAACCCGGGACTCCCAACAGATACGCAGTATTTT. Its translation: CASTNPGLPTDTQYF.

The V and J genes are TRBV5-6 and TRBJ2-7; D is perhaps TRBD2 (6 bases). V shed 4 bases and J shed 2 bases, with 19 bases lying between them. The CDR3 covers 16 residues. Germline CDR1 reads SGHDT; CDR2 reads YYEEEE. The CDR3 sequence is CASSPRPGAGTYEQYF. The DNA for the CDR3 is TGTGCCAGCAGCCCCAGGCCGGGAGCAGGGACCTACGAGCAGTACTTC.